Listed here are 16 T cell receptor beta chains from one sample, sequenced in a study of blood T cell repertoires in COVID-19. Clones were sequenced by immunoSEQ multiplex PCR, and TCRdb holds only the in-frame ones, with some missing. Of around 140,000 clones listed, about 92% were seen once; the top ten hold roughly 1.6%. The sample consisted of peripheral blood. The receptors originated from a human donor in a cohort sampled during active COVID-19.

This chain joins TRBV11-2 and TRBJ2-5, with 13 bases that match TRBD2. The ends lost 5 bases at V and 5 bases at J; junction bases unmatched: 2. Germline loops: CDR1 SGHAT, CDR2 FQNNGV. This CDR3 has 14 amino acids. CDR3 DNA: TGTGCCAGCAGCCCGACTAGCGGGGGGGAGACCCAGTACTTC. Protein: CASSPTSGGETQYF. Drawing the rest from reference TRBV11-2 and TRBJ2-5, the complete variable domain is EAGVAQSPRYKIIEKRQSVAFWCNPISGHATLYWYQQILGQGPKLLIQFQNNGVVDDSQLPKDRFSAERLKGVDSTLKIQPAKLEDSAVYLCASSPTSGGETQYFGPGTRLLVL.

The chain employs TRBV6-5 and TRBJ1-1; D remains unclear. The V end was cut by 0 bases, the J end by 0 bases, with 5 bases between. This CDR3 region has 14 residues. Germline CDR1 reads MNHEY; CDR2 reads SVGAGI. CDR3 region: CASSYSGLNTEAFF. The CDR3 DNA reads as TGTGCCAGCAGTTACTCCGGGTTGAACACTGAAGCTTTCTTT.

The chain links TRBV7-6 to TRBJ1-2, with D maybe TRBD1 (6 bases). The CDR3 is made up of 13 amino acids. Germline CDR1 reads SGHVS; CDR2 reads FNYEAQ. The V gene lost 5 bases and the J gene lost 3 bases, with 10 bases spanning the gap. CDR3 sequence reads: CASSAGVDYGYTF. Here the CDR3 DNA reads TGTGCCAGCAGCGCAGGGGTTGACTATGGCTACACCTTC.

A single count supports this clone. The V and J genes are TRBV5-6 and TRBJ1-2; 9 positions agree with TRBD1. The V gene's germline CDR1 is SGHDT and CDR2 YYEEEE. The V gene end was trimmed by 2 bases and the J gene end by 4 bases; junction bases not matched to a gene: 3. The CDR3 covers 14 residues. The CDR3 sequence: CASSFGQGFYGYTF. The DNA for the CDR3 is TGTGCCAGCAGCTTTGGACAGGGGTTCTATGGCTACACCTTC.

The chain joins TRBV7-8 to TRBJ1-4; 11 nucleotides line up with TRBD1. Germline loops: CDR1 SGHVS, CDR2 FQNEAQ. This CDR3 spans 14 amino acids. V lost 5 bases to trimming and J lost 8 bases; unmatched junction nucleotides: 4. This CDR3 is CASSPGQGAEKLFF. The CDR3 DNA sequence: TGTGCCAGCAGCCCAGGACAGGGGGCGGAAAAACTGTTTTTT.

The V gene is TRBV4-2, the J gene TRBJ2-1; TRBD2 aligns across 7 bases. Germline-derived CDR1 and CDR2 are LGHNA and YNFKEQ. The CDR3 extends over 16 amino acids. With 1 base clipped from V and 0 bases from J, the junction kept 3 bases outside the gene matches. The CDR3 protein is CASSQGGTNSYNEQFF. As DNA, the CDR3 is TGTGCCAGCAGCCAAGGGGGGACTAACTCCTACAATGAGCAGTTCTTC.

The chain carries TRBV6-6 and TRBJ1-6, with TRBD1 as a possible D gene (5 bases). The ends were cut back, 0 bases at V and 9 bases at J, with 12 bases in the middle. This CDR3 comprises 15 residues. In germline, CDR1 is MNHNY, CDR2 SVGAGI (reference sequence). CDR3 coding DNA: TGTGCCAGCAGTTACTCTCCACAGGATGTTTCACCCCTCCACTTT. It encodes CASSYSPQDVSPLHF.

The rearrangement uses TRBV6-5 and TRBJ1-1; 7 bases align to TRBD1. The V gene's germline CDR1 is MNHEY and CDR2 SVGAGI. With V trimmed by 6 bases and J by 1 base, 8 bases remained unmatched. This CDR3 spans 15 amino acids. In DNA, the CDR3 is TGTGCCAGCAGCACCACGACAGGGACGAACACTGAAGCTTTCTTT. This sequence encodes CASSTTTGTNTEAFF.

The chain is built from TRBV2 and TRBJ1-4; 7 bases agree with TRBD1. In germline, CDR1 is SNHLY, CDR2 FYNNEI. V shed 4 bases, J shed 4 bases, and the junction held 3 bases outside the gene matches. The CDR3 covers 14 residues. CDR3 amino acids: CASSATGLNEKLFF. The CDR3 DNA follows: TGTGCCAGCAGTGCGACAGGGCTTAATGAAAAACTGTTTTTT.

Regarding this clone: In the same sample, other DNA sequences code for this CDR3. The chain employs TRBV10-3 and TRBJ2-5, with D perhaps matching TRBD2 (5 bases). The CDR3 is 14 residues long. Trimming removed 0 bases at V and 2 bases at J, with 7 bases between. The germline CDR1 and CDR2 sequences are ENHRY and SYGVKD. CDR3 nucleotide sequence: TGTGCCATCAGTGAGTCGAGAGGGCAAGAGACCCAGTACTTC. Protein: CAISESRGQETQYF.

The rearrangement joins TRBV9 to TRBJ2-3, with TRBD2 identical over 9 bases. Germline-derived CDR1 and CDR2 are SGDLS and YYNGEE. After removal of 0 bases from V and 2 bases from J, the junction contained 13 bases not matched to a gene. This CDR3 spans 19 amino acids. The CDR3 loop reads CASSVGRGTGLATTDTQYF. In DNA, the CDR3 is TGTGCCAGCAGCGTAGGTCGGGGGACGGGACTAGCCACCACAGATACGCAGTATTTT.

This rearrangement joins TRBV14 to TRBJ2-7; D not resolved. CDR1 is SGHDN and CDR2 is FVKESK in the germline V gene. Trimming shortened V by 2 bases and J by 2 bases, and 13 bases separated the two germline ends. This CDR3 spans 15 amino acids. This chain's CDR3 is CASSQYAVMAYEQYF. The CDR3 nucleotides are TGTGCCAGCAGCCAATATGCGGTTATGGCCTACGAGCAGTACTTC.

The chain couples TRBV3-1 (or the pseudogene TRBV3-2) to TRBJ2-7; no clear D gene. The V end was cut by 4 bases, the J end by 6 bases, with 10 bases between. The CDR3 has 12 residues. From germline, CDR1 is LGHDT and CDR2 YNNKEL (reference sequence). As DNA, the CDR3 is TGTGCCAGCAGCCGCGACATGGGCGAGCAGTACTTC. Translating it yields CASSRDMGEQYF.

The J gene is TRBJ1-2, the V gene TRBV19, with 10 bases matching TRBD1. This CDR3 spans 15 amino acids. J gave up 4 bases and V 4 bases, and 6 bases lay outside the gene matches. CDR1 LNHDA and CDR2 SQIVND come from the germline V gene (reference sequence). CDR3 sequence reads: CASSSRDRGGYGYTF. CDR3 DNA sequence: TGTGCCAGTAGTAGCCGGGACAGGGGCGGCTATGGCTACACCTTC.

This clone was detected only once. This chain links TRBV9 with TRBJ1-2, with D hard to call. Germline CDR1 SGDLS, CDR2 YYNGEE. This CDR3 is built from 12 residues. V lost 3 bases to trimming and J lost 6 bases, with 9 bases between them. The CDR3 loop reads CASSGETHGYTF. CDR3 bases: TGTGCCAGCAGCGGAGAAACGCATGGCTACACCTTC. The full variable domain, its missing parts supplied by reference TRBV9 and TRBJ1-2, is DSGVTQTPKHLITATGQRVTLRCSPRSGDLSVYWYQQSLDQGLQFLIQYYNGEERAKGNILERFSAQQFPDLHSELNLSSLELGDSALYFCASSGETHGYTFGSGTRLTVV.

CDR3 protein: CASSQTGTSGRTDTQYF. The CDR3 DNA follows: TGCGCCAGCAGCCAGACCGGGACTAGCGGACGCACAGATACGCAGTATTTT. The chain uses TRBV4-1 and TRBJ2-3; TRBD2 agrees at 11 bases. V lost 3 bases to trimming and J lost 1 base; unmatched junction nucleotides: 6. CDR3 length equals 17 residues. CDR1 and CDR2 (germline): MGHRA, YSYEKL.